Following are 5 T cell receptor beta chains from one sample sequenced in a study of blood T cells in healthy people across ages. PCR was performed a second time for about 7 to 11 cycles using a sample-barcoded 5' primer and a J-beta primer mix. TCRdb ran MiXCR on the 5' RACE reads and lists one entry per CDR3 protein. This table has some 760,000 distinct CDR3 sequences, 25% appearing once. These same records also appear under a second study, on T cells of mothers and their children.

Sequenced sample: blood. These receptors all stem from a boy younger than 18 in good health.

The rearrangement joins TRBV6-5 to TRBJ2-7; D perhaps matches TRBD2 (5 bases). Trimming removed 8 bases at V and 1 base at J, with 12 bases between. The germline V gene encodes CDR1 MNHEY and CDR2 SVGAGI. The CDR3 runs 13 residues. CDR3 bases: TGTGCCAGCTCCCGGGGTGAGTCCTACGAGCAGTACTTC. This translates into CASSRGESYEQYF.

J is TRBJ2-3 and V is TRBV11-2, with TRBD2 as a possible D gene (6 bases). Germline-derived CDR1 and CDR2 are SGHAT and FQNNGV. V was pared by 3 bases and J by 2 bases, with 12 bases between. The CDR3 contains 15 residues. CDR3 sequence (DNA): TGTGCCAGCAGCTTTCGGCGGGGCTACACAGATACGCAGTATTTT. Protein: CASSFRRGYTDTQYF.

The chain carries TRBV29-1 and TRBJ1-2; a possible D gene is TRBD1 (5 bases). V was shortened by 4 bases and J by 2 bases, with 11 bases between the two germline ends. Germline V gene lookup returns CDR1 SQVTM and CDR2 ANQGSEA. This CDR3 has 13 amino acids. The CDR3 protein is CSVGQILNYGYTF. CDR3 DNA: TGCAGCGTTGGACAGATTCTCAACTATGGCTACACCTTC. Together with reference TRBV29-1 and TRBJ1-2, the CDR3 gives the full variable domain: SAVISQKPSRDICQRGTSLTIQCQVDSQVTMMFWYRQQPGQSLTLIATANQGSEATYESGFVIDKFPISRPNLTFSTLTVSNMSPEDSSIYLCSVGQILNYGYTFGSGTRLTVV.

This clonotype was observed a few times. The chain joins TRBV7-2 to TRBJ2-7; 7 nucleotides agree with TRBD1. The CDR3 length is 12 residues. Germline V gives CDR1 SGHTA, CDR2 FQGNSA. After removal of 3 bases from V and 6 bases from J, the junction contained 2 bases not matched to a gene. The CDR3 spells CASSFRQGEQYF. The CDR3 DNA is TGTGCCAGCAGCTTTCGACAGGGCGAGCAGTACTTC.

The sample holds a few counts of this clonotype. V and J are TRBV20-1 and TRBJ2-5; 7 bases map to TRBD2. Germline V lookup: CDR1 DFQATT, CDR2 SNEGSKA (reference sequence). V lost 5 bases to trimming and J lost 4 bases; unmatched junction nucleotides: 7. The CDR3 spans 13 residues. The CDR3, as DNA: TGCAGTGCTGATGGGAGGGCCTTAGAGACCCAGTACTTC. Amino acids: CSADGRALETQYF.